This entry lists 5 T cell receptor beta chains sequenced from one sample in a study of Ad26.COV2.S vaccination and SARS-CoV-2 variants. Treatment: some 20 received Ad26.COV2.S at low or high dose, single or two shots; five or six received placebo; per-sample allocation not given. Samples analyzed were those drawn on day 63 after the first vaccine or placebo injection. Clones were read by immunoSEQ multiplex PCR, and TCRdb kept only the in-frame ones, dropping some. Of 240,000 or so clones listed, around nine tenths are singletons. The sequences come from peripheral blood, collected in a trial of Ad26.COV2.S vaccine versus placebo. The receptors were sampled from a person aged 18 to 59 who received the Ad26.COV2.S COVID-19 vaccine or a placebo.

The chain has TRBV13 and TRBJ2-2; possibly TRBD1 or TRBD2 for D (6 bases each). This CDR3 has 15 amino acids. Germline CDR1 and CDR2: PRHDT and FYEKMQ (reference sequence). V shed 1 base and J shed 4 bases, with 10 bases lying between them. CDR3 DNA sequence: TGTGCCAGCAGCTTAGTCGGGGGCCCCACCGGGGAGCTGTTTTTT. Amino acid sequence: CASSLVGGPTGELFF.

The V and J genes are TRBV4-2 and TRBJ2-2, with unresolved D. CDR1 and CDR2 from the germline V gene are LGHNA and YNFKEQ. V shed 0 bases and J shed 0 bases, with 2 bases lying between them. The length of the CDR3 is 14 residues. CDR3 loop: CASSQDSNTGELFF. The CDR3 nucleotides are TGTGCCAGCAGCCAAGACTCGAACACCGGGGAGCTGTTTTTT.

This clone has just a few counts. The chain is built from TRBV7-2 and TRBJ2-2, with D maybe TRBD2 (6 bases). V shed 4 bases and J shed 0 bases, with 9 bases lying between them. Germline values: CDR1 SGHTA, CDR2 FQGNSA. CDR3 length: 15 amino acids. CDR3 in DNA: TGTGCCAGCAGCTCCCGGGAGCCGAACACCGGGGAGCTGTTTTTT. This encodes CASSSREPNTGELFF.

The rearrangement uses TRBV6-5 and TRBJ1-1; D unresolved. CDR1 and CDR2 from the germline V gene are MNHEY and SVGAGI. The CDR3 totals 15 residues. V lost 2 bases and J lost 1, with 11 bases in between. CDR3 bases: TGTGCCAGCAGTTACATTAGGGCAGCGAACACTGAAGCTTTCTTT. Translating gives CASSYIRAANTEAFF.

The chain has TRBV6-2 or TRBV6-3 and TRBJ1-5; D may be TRBD1 (5 bases). Trimming shortened V by 1 base and J by 7 bases, and 17 bases separated the two germline ends. Germline V lookup: CDR1 MNHEY, CDR2 SVGEGT. The CDR3 is 16 amino acids. The CDR3: CASSYWGGASEQPQHF. The CDR3 DNA reads as TGTGCCAGCAGTTACTGGGGGGGAGCTAGCGAGCAGCCCCAGCATTTT.